The entry below gives a single T cell receptor beta chain sequence along with its context. Profiled with immunoSEQ multiplex PCR; TCRdb holds only in-frame clones, not every one. This sample carries 150,000 to 200,000 clones, around 85% of them seen once, and the ten largest clones take 7% to 10%. Trimming cost V 0 bases and J 2 bases, with 5 bases left between them. The CDR3 spans 13 residues. Germline V gene data show CDR1 as KGHSH and CDR2 as LQKENI. The data belong to a study of blood T cell repertoires in COVID-19. On the study more broadly: Sample material is recorded as cDNA or gDNA derived from T cells, B-cell-depleted T cells, or PBMCs.

Material: peripheral blood. The TCR comes from a man aged 50-60 years with active or convalescent COVID-19. The gene calls are TRBV18 and TRBJ2-7; TRBD2 might be the D (5 bases). CDR3 sequence (DNA): TGTGCCAGCTCACCACCGGGAGCCTACGAGCAGTACTTC. Residues: CASSPPGAYEQYF. The whole variable domain, remainder taken from reference TRBV18 and TRBJ2-7, is NAGVMQNPRHLVRRRGQEARLRCSPMKGHSHVYWYRQLPEEGLKFMVYLQKENIIDESGMPKERFSAEFPKEGPSILRIQQVVRGDSAAYFCASSPPGAYEQYFGPGTRLTVT.